This T cell receptor (beta chain) was found in a study of beta chain features in type 1 diabetes. Points on this clone: Its antigen is not known.

Deletions cut 5 bases from V and 0 bases from J, with 11 bases between. Germline assignment: CDR1 KGHSH and CDR2 LQKENI. The CDR3 spans 15 residues. Every bit of the isolated RNA underwent reverse transcription, so sequencing read expressed TCRB transcripts. Measured with immunoSEQ multiplex PCR; TCRdb has only the in-frame clones, and not every one. The data show some 500,000 clones, with about an eighth seen just once and about 0.042% held by the top ten. General study points: Shorter TCRB CDR3s, moderately but significantly so, marked every one of the four CD4+ subsets in Type 1 diabetes patients.

Central memory, naive, regulatory and stem cell-like memory CD4+ cells were sorted by CD45RO/CCR7/CD25/CD127/CD95/CD27. The V gene is TRBV18, the J gene TRBJ2-1; D may be TRBD2 (5 bases). The TCR comes from a woman aged 18-29 years in good health. Sequences were obtained from naive CD4+ T cells from blood. The CDR3 here is CASSYRDTSYNEQFF. In DNA form, the CDR3 reads TGTGCCAGCTCATACCGGGATACCTCCTACAATGAGCAGTTCTTC.